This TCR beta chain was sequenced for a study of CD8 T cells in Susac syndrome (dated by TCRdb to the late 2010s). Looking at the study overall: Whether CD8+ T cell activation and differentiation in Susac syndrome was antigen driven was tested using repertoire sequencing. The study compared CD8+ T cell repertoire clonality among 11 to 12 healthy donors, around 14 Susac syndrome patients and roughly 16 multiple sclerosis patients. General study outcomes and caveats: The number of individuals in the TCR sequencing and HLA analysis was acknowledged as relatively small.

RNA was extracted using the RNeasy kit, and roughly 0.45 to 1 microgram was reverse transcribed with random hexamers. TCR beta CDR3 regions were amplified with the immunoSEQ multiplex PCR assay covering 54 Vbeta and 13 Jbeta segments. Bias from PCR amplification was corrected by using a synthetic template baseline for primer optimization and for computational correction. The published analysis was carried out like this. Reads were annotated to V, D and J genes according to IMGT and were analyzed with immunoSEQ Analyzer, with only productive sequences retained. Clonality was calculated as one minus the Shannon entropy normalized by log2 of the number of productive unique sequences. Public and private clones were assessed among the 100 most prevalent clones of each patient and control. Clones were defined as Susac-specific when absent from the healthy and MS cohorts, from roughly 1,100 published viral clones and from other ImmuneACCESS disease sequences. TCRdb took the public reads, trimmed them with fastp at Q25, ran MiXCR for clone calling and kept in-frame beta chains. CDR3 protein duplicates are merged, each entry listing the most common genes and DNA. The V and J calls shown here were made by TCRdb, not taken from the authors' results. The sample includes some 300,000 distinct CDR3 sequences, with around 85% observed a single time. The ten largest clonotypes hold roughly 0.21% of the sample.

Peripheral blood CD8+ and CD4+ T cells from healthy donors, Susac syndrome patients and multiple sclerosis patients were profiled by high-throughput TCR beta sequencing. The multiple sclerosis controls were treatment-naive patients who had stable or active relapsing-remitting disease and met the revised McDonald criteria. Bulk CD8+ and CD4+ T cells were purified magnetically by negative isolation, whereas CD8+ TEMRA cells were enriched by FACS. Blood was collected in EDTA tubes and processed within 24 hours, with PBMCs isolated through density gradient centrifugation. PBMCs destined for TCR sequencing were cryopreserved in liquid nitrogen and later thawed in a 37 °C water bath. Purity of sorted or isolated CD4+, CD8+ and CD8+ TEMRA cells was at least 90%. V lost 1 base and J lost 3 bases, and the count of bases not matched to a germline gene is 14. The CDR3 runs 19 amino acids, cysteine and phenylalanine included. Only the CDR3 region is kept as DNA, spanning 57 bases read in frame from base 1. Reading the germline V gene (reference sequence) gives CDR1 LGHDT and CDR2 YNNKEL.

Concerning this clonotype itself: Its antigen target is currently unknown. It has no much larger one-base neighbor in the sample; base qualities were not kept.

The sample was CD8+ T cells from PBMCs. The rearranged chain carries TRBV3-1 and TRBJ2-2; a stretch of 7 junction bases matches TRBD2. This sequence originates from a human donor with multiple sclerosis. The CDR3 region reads CASSQVVRGRASDTGELFF. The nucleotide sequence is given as TGTGCCAGCAGCCAAGTCGTCCGGGGGAGGGCTTCCGACACCGGGGAGCTGTTTTTT.